The 5 T cell receptor beta chains reported below all come from one sample, sequenced in a study of vaccination and CD4 T cells after COVID-19. Cultured CD4+ T cell DNA underwent sequencing with the Oncomine TCR Beta short-read assay. Each CDR3 protein gets one entry after TCRdb re-called the PCR reads with MiXCR. The sample holds around 20,000 distinct CDR3 sequences, 40% seen once. Antigens of these TCRs are unknown. The treatment was: roughly 10-day PBMC culture with coronavirus spike peptide pools or control peptides (ViraFEST assay). This sample comprised CD4+ T cells from blood, cultured in vitro, obtained after SARS-CoV-2 vaccination. These receptors all come from a human donor who had recovered from COVID-19.

The V call is TRBV30, the J call TRBJ1-2, with 7 bases identical to TRBD1. This CDR3 is 15 amino acids long. Germline CDR1 GTSNPN, CDR2 SVGIG (reference sequence). V shed 2 bases and J 2 bases; nucleotides not matched to a gene: 8. CDR3 bases: TGTGCCTGGAGTTATACTCGGACAGGCAACTATGGCTACACCTTC. This translates into CAWSYTRTGNYGYTF.

The chain employs TRBV20-1 and TRBJ2-3; possibly TRBD1 for D (6 bases). V gave up 5 bases and J gave up 1 base, with 19 bases separating them. The CDR3 consists of 16 residues. The germline CDR1 and CDR2 sequences are DFQATT and SNEGSKA (reference sequence). CDR3 sequence: CSASLQQGPGTDTQYF. The CDR3 nucleotides are TGCAGTGCTTCCCTTCAACAGGGACCTGGCACAGATACGCAGTATTTT.

The chain couples TRBV10-3 to TRBJ1-1, with a tentative D call TRBD1 (5 bases). Trimming cost V 3 bases and J 5 bases, with 13 bases left between them. There are 14 residues in the CDR3. Per germline, CDR1 ENHRY and CDR2 SYGVKD. CDR3: CAISEQTESTEAFF. CDR3 nucleotides: TGTGCCATCAGTGAACAGACAGAGAGTACTGAAGCTTTCTTT.

The gene calls are TRBV5-1 and TRBJ2-7; D not certain. V was clipped by 2 bases and J by 0 bases, with 9 bases between them. This CDR3 is 14 amino acids long. In germline, CDR1 is SGHRS, CDR2 YFSETQ. This CDR3 reads CASSLYTSSYEQYF. As DNA, the CDR3 is TGCGCCAGCAGCTTATATACGAGCTCCTACGAGCAGTACTTC.

The CDR3 here is CASSLGASGSLGETQYF. CDR3 DNA sequence: TGTGCCAGCAGCTTAGGAGCTAGCGGGAGTCTCGGAGAGACCCAGTACTTC. The chain has TRBV5-5 and TRBJ2-5; TRBD2 matches at 10 bases. With 2 bases clipped from V and 4 bases from J, the junction kept 11 bases outside the gene matches. The CDR3 has 17 amino acids. Per germline, CDR1 SGHKS and CDR2 YYEKEE (reference sequence).